A selection of T cell receptor beta chains follows, all from one sample in a study of shared clonotypes between healthy human individuals. Sequencing was performed with immunoSEQ multiplex PCR; in TCRdb, only in-frame clones are kept and a portion is missing. The sample has 2 million to 2.5 million clones; about 90% are singletons. The material sequenced was naive CD4+ T cells from PBMCs. All receptors derive from a man aged 18 to 30 in good health. Some clones in this sample may be carry-over from other donors' samples. CDR3s include the opening cysteine and the closing phenylalanine or tryptophan. D genes are given only for firm matches. Clone size appears in some rows only: once, few, many, or a class for an expanded clone.

>TRBV28|.|TRBJ1-5|.
CASSLATGSHQPQHF
TGTGCCAGCAGTTTGGCGACAGGCTCCCATCAGCCCCAGCATTTT
>TRBV15|TRBD2|TRBJ2-5|.
CATSRGSGREETQYF
TGTGCCACCAGCAGAGGTAGCGGGAGGGAGGAGACCCAGTACTTC
>TRBV6-5|.|TRBJ1-5|.
CASSSRQNYQPQHF
TGTGCCAGCAGTTCCCGACAGAATTATCAGCCCCAGCATTTT
>TRBV5-1|.|TRBJ2-1|.
CASSLFFLSHYGEQFF
TGCGCCAGCAGCTTGTTTTTTCTGTCCCACTATGGGGAGCAGTTCTTC
>TRBV5-1|.|TRBJ2-3|once
CASSLDPRGQDTQYF
TGCGCCAGCAGCTTGGATCCGCGGGGCCAGGATACGCAGTATTTT
>TRBV19|.|TRBJ1-5|few
CASSILERGGGNQPQHF
TGTGCCAGTAGTATCCTCGAGCGGGGGGGCGGCAATCAGCCCCAGCATTTT
>TRBV5-5|.|TRBJ2-7|.
CASSFGRDGTYEQYF
TGTGCCAGCAGCTTCGGTCGGGACGGAACCTACGAGCAGTACTTC
>TRBV7-8|.|TRBJ2-3|.
CASSLGASTDTQYF
TGTGCCAGCAGCTTAGGAGCGAGCACAGATACGCAGTATTTT
>TRBV2|TRBD2|TRBJ2-1|.
CASSTRTSWRNEQFF
TGTGCCAGCAGCACACGGACTAGTTGGCGTAATGAGCAGTTCTTC
>TRBV6-5|.|TRBJ2-5|once
CASKIRGVQETQYF
TGTGCCAGCAAGATACGCGGGGTTCAAGAGACCCAGTACTTC
>TRBV2|TRBD2|TRBJ2-1|.
CASSGTSGSSNEQFF
TGTGCCAGCAGTGGGACTAGCGGGAGTTCCAATGAGCAGTTCTTC
>TRBV5-1|TRBD2|TRBJ2-1|.
CASSSGTSGYNEQFF
TGCGCCAGCAGCTCCGGGACTAGCGGCTACAATGAGCAGTTCTTC
>TRBV11-2|.|TRBJ2-7|.
CASSSPRGGDGRSGQYF
TGTGCCAGCAGCTCCCCCAGGGGCGGGGACGGTCGTTCGGGGCAGTACTTC
>TRBV27|TRBD1|TRBJ2-6|.
CASSFQGAGANVLTF
TGTGCCAGCAGTTTCCAGGGGGCTGGGGCCAACGTCCTGACTTTC
>TRBV7-3|.|TRBJ2-3|.
CASSLRGSDTQYF
TGTGCCAGCAGCTTACGGGGGTCAGATACGCAGTATTTT
>TRBV10-3|TRBD1|TRBJ2-7|.
CAISETTGTGPFEQYF
TGTGCCATCAGTGAGACAACCGGGACAGGGCCGTTCGAGCAGTACTTC
>TRBV5-3|TRBD2|TRBJ2-1|.
CARSPEGIAGRLLGEQFF
TGTGCCAGAAGCCCCGAAGGGATAGCGGGAAGGTTGTTGGGTGAGCAGTTCTTC
>TRBV7-3|.|TRBJ2-1|.
CASSSTGTYNEQFF
TGTGCCAGCAGCTCAACCGGGACCTACAATGAGCAGTTCTTC
>TRBV5-5|TRBD1|TRBJ1-3|once
CASSFPGQGSIAGNTIYF
TGTGCCAGCAGCTTTCCGGGACAGGGCTCAATTGCTGGAAACACCATATATTTT
>TRBV4-1|TRBD1|TRBJ1-3|.
CASSSGGARGNTIYF
TGCGCCAGCTCCTCAGGGGGCGCGAGGGGAAACACCATATATTTT
>TRBV11-2|.|TRBJ2-1|.
CASSYRRDNLYNEQFF
TGTGCCAGCAGCTATCGCCGGGACAACCTTTACAATGAGCAGTTCTTC
>TRBV7-2|.|TRBJ2-3|.
CASSFSRDRQYF
TGTGCCAGCAGCTTCTCCCGGGATAGGCAGTATTTT
>TRBV9|.|TRBJ2-1|.
CASSVDGPYNEQFF
TGTGCCAGCAGCGTAGACGGACCGTACAATGAGCAGTTCTTC
>TRBV7-2|TRBD2|TRBJ2-2|.
CASSLVSTGGRIGELFF
TGTGCCAGCAGCTTAGTTTCCACGGGAGGGCGGATCGGGGAGCTGTTTTTT
>TRBV7-3|.|TRBJ2-3|few
CASTLSRRQGGGTDTQYF
TGTGCCAGCACCCTTTCCCGACGACAGGGAGGGGGCACAGATACGCAGTATTTT
>TRBV6-7|TRBD1|TRBJ1-2|once
CASSYSTGGQSPRVEGYTF
TGTGCCAGCAGTTACTCAACCGGGGGACAGTCGCCCAGGGTGGAGGGCTACACCTTC
>TRBV11-3|TRBD2|TRBJ2-1|.
CASSPGGMEQFF
TGTGCCAGCAGCCCGGGAGGGATGGAGCAGTTCTTC
>TRBV19|.|TRBJ2-5|.
CASSPPGEETQYF
TGTGCCAGTAGTCCCCCAGGGGAAGAGACCCAGTACTTC